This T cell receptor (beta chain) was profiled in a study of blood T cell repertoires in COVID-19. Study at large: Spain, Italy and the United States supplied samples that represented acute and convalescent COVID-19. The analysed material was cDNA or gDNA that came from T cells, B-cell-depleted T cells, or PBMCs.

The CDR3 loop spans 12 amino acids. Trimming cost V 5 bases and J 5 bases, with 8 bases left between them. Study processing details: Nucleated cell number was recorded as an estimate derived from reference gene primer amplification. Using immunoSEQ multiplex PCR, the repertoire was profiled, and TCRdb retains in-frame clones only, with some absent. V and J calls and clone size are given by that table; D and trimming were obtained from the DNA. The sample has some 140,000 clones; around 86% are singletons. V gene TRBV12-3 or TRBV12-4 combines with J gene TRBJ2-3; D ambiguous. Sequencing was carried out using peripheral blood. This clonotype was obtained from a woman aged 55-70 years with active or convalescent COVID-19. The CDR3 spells CASSTGRDTQYF. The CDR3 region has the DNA TGTGCCAGCAGTACGGGTAGAGATACGCAGTATTTT.